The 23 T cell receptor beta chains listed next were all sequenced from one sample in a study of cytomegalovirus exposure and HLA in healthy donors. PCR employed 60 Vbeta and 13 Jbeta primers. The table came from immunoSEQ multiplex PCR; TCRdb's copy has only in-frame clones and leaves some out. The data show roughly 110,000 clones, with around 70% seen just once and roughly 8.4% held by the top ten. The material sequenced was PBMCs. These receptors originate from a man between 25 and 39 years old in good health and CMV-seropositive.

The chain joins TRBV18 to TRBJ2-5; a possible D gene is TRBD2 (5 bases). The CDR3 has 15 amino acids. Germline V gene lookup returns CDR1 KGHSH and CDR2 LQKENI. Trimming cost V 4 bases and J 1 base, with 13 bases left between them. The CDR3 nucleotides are TGTGCCAGCTCACTACCCCTCCGGGGCCAAGAGACCCAGTACTTC. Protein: CASSLPLRGQETQYF. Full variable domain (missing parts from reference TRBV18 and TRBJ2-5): NAGVMQNPRHLVRRRGQEARLRCSPMKGHSHVYWYRQLPEEGLKFMVYLQKENIIDESGMPKERFSAEFPKEGPSILRIQQVVRGDSAAYFCASSLPLRGQETQYFGPGTRLLVL.

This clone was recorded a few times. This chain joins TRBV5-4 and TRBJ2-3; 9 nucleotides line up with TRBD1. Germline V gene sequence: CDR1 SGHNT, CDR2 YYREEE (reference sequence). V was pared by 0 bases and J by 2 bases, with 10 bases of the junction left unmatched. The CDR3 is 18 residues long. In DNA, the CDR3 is TGTGCCAGCAGCTTGGACAGGGGGCGCCCAGAAGTCACAGATACGCAGTATTTT. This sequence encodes CASSLDRGRPEVTDTQYF.

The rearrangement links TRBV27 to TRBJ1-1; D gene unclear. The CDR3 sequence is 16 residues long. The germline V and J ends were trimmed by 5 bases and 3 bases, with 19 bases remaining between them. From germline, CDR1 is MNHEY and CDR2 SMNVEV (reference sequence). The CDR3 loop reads CASSIRRVSKDTEAFF. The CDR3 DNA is TGTGCCAGCAGTATACGGAGGGTCTCTAAGGACACTGAAGCTTTCTTT.

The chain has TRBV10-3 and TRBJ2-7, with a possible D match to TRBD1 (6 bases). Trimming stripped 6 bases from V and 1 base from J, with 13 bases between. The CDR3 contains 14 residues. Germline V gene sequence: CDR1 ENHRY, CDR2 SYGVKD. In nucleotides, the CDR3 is TGTGCCATCAGGAAGGACAGTTTATCCTACGAGCAGTACTTC. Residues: CAIRKDSLSYEQYF.

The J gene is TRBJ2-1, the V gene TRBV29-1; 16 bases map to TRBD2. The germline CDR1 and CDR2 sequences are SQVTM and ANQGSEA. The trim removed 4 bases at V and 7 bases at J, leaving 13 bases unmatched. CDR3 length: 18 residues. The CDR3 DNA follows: TGCAGCGTTGCCGGGACTAGCGGGAGGGGAGGGGTGAGGAATGAGCAGTTCTTC. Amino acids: CSVAGTSGRGGVRNEQFF.

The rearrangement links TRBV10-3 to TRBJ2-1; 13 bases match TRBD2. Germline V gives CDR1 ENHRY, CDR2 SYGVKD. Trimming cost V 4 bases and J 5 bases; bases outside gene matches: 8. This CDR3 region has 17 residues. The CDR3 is CAISGTSGGATDNEQFF. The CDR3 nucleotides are TGTGCCATCAGTGGTACTAGCGGGGGGGCCACTGACAATGAGCAGTTCTTC.

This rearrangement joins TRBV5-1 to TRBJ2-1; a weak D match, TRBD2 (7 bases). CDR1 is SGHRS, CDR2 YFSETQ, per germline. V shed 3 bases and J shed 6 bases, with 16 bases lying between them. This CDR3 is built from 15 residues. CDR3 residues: CASSSLEGGANEQFF. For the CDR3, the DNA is TGCGCCAGCAGCTCCCTTGAGGGGGGGGCCAATGAGCAGTTCTTC.

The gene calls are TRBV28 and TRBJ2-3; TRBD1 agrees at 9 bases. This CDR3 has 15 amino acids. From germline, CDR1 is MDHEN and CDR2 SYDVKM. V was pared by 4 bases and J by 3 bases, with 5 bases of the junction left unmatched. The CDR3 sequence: CASSSLDRGTDTQYF. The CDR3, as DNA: TGTGCCAGCAGTTCCTTGGACAGGGGAACAGATACGCAGTATTTT.

The CDR3 bases are TGTGCCAGCAGCTTAACCGGCCCGGGAGAGCAGTACTTC. Its translation is CASSLTGPGEQYF. V usage is TRBV11-3 and J usage is TRBJ2-7; D might be TRBD2 (5 bases). Trimming took off 2 bases at V and 7 bases at J, with 12 bases between the two ends. Germline CDR1 reads SGHNT; CDR2 reads YENEEA. The length of the CDR3 is 13 residues.

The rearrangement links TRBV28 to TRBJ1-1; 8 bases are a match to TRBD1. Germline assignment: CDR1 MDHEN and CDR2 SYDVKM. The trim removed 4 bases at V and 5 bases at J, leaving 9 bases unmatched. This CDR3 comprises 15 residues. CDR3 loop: CASSSSGQGGTEAFF. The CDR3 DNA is TGTGCCAGCAGTTCCTCCGGACAGGGCGGTACTGAAGCTTTCTTT.

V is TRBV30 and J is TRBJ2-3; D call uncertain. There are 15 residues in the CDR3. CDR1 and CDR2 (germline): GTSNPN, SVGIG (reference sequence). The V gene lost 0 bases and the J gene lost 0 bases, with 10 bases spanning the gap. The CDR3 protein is CAWSVLTSSTDTQYF. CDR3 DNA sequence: TGTGCCTGGAGTGTACTAACGTCCAGCACAGATACGCAGTATTTT.

The CDR3 coding sequence is TGTGCCAGCAGTTTACAGGCCGGGGAGTGGCACTATGGCTACACCTTC. It yields the protein CASSLQAGEWHYGYTF. The chain couples TRBV28 to TRBJ1-2; D uncertain. With 2 bases removed from V and 3 bases from J, the gap between germline ends came to 16 bases. The CDR3 sequence is 16 residues long. CDR1 is MDHEN and CDR2 is SYDVKM in the germline V gene.

As DNA, the CDR3 is TGTGCCAGCAGCTTAGGACACTCCTCAGATACGCAGTATTTT. It specifies CASSLGHSSDTQYF. The V call is TRBV11-3, the J call TRBJ2-3; D is ambiguous. Trimming removed 1 base from V and 4 bases from J, with 9 bases in between. CDR3 size: 14 residues. Germline V gives CDR1 SGHNT, CDR2 YENEEA.

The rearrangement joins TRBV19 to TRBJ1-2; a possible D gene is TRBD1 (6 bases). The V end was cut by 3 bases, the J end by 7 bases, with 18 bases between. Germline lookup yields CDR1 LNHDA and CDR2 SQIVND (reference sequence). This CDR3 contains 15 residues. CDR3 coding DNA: TGTGCCAGTAGTATTCCCCGTTCAGGGGTTGCTGGCTACACCTTC. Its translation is CASSIPRSGVAGYTF.

CDR3 region: CASSGRTGNYGYTF. The CDR3, as DNA: TGTGCCAGCAGTGGGCGGACAGGGAACTATGGCTACACCTTC. V usage is TRBV2 and J usage is TRBJ1-2; 8 nucleotides agree with TRBD1. The germline V gene encodes CDR1 SNHLY and CDR2 FYNNEI. CDR3 length equals 14 residues. The junction had 3 bases not matched to a gene; V was cut back by 4 bases and J by 2 bases.

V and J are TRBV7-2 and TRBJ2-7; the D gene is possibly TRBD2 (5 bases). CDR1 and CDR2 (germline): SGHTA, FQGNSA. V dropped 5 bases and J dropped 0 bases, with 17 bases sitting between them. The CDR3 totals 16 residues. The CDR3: CASSLHMAGSSYEQYV. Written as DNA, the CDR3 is TGTGCCAGCAGCCTACACATGGCGGGTAGCTCCTACGAGCAGTACGTC.

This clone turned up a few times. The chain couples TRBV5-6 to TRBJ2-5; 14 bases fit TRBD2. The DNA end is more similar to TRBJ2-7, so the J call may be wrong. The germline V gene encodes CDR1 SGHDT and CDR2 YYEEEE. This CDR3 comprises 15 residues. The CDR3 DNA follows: TGTGCCAGCAGCCGGACTAGCGGGGGGACCTACGAGCAGTACTTC. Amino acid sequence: CASSRTSGGTYEQYF.

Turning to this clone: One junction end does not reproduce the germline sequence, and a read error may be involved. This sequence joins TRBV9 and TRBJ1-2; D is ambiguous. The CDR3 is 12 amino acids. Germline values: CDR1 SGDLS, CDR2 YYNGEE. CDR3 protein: CASSAYLGDSAF. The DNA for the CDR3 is TGTGCCAGCAGCGCTTATTTGGGCGATTCGGCCTTC. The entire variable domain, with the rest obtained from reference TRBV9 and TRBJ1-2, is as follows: DSGVTQTPKHLITATGQRVTLRCSPRSGDLSVYWYQQSLDQGLQFLIQYYNGEERAKGNILERFSAQQFPDLHSELNLSSLELGDSALYFCASSAYLGDSAFGSGTRLTVV.

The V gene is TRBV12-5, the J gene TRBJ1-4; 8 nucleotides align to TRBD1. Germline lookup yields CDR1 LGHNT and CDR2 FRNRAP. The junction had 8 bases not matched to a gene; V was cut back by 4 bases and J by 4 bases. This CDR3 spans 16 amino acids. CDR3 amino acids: CASGSTQDRGNEKLFF. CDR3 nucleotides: TGTGCTAGTGGTTCCACTCAAGACAGGGGTAATGAAAAACTGTTTTTT. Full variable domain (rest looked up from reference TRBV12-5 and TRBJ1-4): DARVTQTPRHKVTEMGQEVTMRCQPILGHNTVFWYRQTMMQGLELLAYFRNRAPLDDSGMPKDRFSAEMPDATLATLKIQPSEPRDSAVYFCASGSTQDRGNEKLFFGSGTQLSVL.

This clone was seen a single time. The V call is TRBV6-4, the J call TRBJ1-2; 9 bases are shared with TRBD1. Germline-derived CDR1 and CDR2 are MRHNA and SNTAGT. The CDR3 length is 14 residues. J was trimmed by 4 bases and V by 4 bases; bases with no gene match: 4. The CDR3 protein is CASSAGQGSYGYTF. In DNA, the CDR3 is TGTGCCAGCAGTGCCGGACAGGGGTCCTATGGCTACACCTTC.

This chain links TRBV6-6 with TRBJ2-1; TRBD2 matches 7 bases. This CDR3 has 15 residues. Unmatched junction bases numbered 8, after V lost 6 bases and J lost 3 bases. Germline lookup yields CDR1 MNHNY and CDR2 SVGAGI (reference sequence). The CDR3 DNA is TGTGCCAGCAGCAGAGCGGGGAGCAACTACAATGAGCAGTTCTTC. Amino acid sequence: CASSRAGSNYNEQFF.

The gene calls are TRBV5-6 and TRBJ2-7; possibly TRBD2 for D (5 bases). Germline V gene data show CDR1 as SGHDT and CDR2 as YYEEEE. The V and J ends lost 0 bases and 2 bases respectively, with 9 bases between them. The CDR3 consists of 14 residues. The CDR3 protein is CASSLGGQTYEQYF. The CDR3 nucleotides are TGTGCCAGCAGCTTGGGAGGGCAGACCTACGAGCAGTACTTC.

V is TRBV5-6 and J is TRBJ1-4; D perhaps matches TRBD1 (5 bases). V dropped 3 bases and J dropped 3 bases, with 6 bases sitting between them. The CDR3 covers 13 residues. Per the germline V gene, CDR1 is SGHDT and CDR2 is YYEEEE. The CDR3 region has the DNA TGTGCCAGCAGCTGGGGGGCTAATGAAAAACTGTTTTTT. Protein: CASSWGANEKLFF.